The next 29 T cell receptor beta chains were all read from a single sample in a study of identical twins. TCRdb called the 5' RACE reads again in MiXCR, with one record for every CDR3 protein. The data contain roughly 770,000 distinct CDR3 sequences, around a sixth of them singletons. These data were likewise used in another study, on T cells expressing NK-cell markers.

The sample was PBMCs. The source is a woman in her late teens or twenties in good health.

This chain joins TRBV11-2 and TRBJ2-2; D gene uncertain. The germline gives CDR1 SGHAT, CDR2 FQNNGV. CDR3 length: 13 amino acids. V was pared by 2 bases and J by 5 bases, with 6 bases between. The CDR3 loop is CASSLFRTGELFF. DNA of the CDR3: TGTGCCAGCAGCTTATTCCGGACCGGGGAGCTGTTTTTT.

The J gene is TRBJ1-3, the V gene TRBV11-2; the D gene is possibly TRBD1 (6 bases). The CDR3 totals 17 residues. In germline, CDR1 is SGHAT, CDR2 FQNNGV. Deletions cut 4 bases from V and 0 bases from J, with 16 bases between. This CDR3 is CASSSGPGDSSGNTIYF. The CDR3 nucleotides are TGTGCCAGCAGCTCCGGACCAGGGGACTCCTCTGGAAACACCATATATTTT. Based on the CDR3 plus reference TRBV11-2 and TRBJ1-3, the full variable domain is EAGVAQSPRYKIIEKRQSVAFWCNPISGHATLYWYQQILGQGPKLLIQFQNNGVVDDSQLPKDRFSAERLKGVDSTLKIQPAKLEDSAVYLCASSSGPGDSSGNTIYFGEGSWLTVV.

This clonotype was seen a few times. The chain is built from TRBV5-1 and TRBJ2-1; TRBD1 matches at 9 bases. With V trimmed by 0 bases and J by 7 bases, 5 bases remained unmatched. CDR3 length equals 15 residues. Germline-derived CDR1 and CDR2 are SGHRS and YFSETQ. The CDR3 here is CASSLAGQGENEQFF. The CDR3 DNA sequence: TGCGCCAGCAGCTTGGCGGGACAGGGTGAGAATGAGCAGTTCTTC.

This clonotype has a count of ten or more. The V and J genes are TRBV20-1 and TRBJ2-3; D is possibly TRBD2 (6 bases). V was cut by 6 bases and J by 3 bases, with 13 bases left in between. The CDR3 is 13 residues long. Germline V gives CDR1 DFQATT, CDR2 SNEGSKA (reference sequence). CDR3 amino acids: CSANPGGTDTQYF. The DNA of the CDR3 is TGCAGTGCAAACCCTGGGGGGACAGATACGCAGTATTTT.

V usage is TRBV5-5 and J usage is TRBJ2-2, with unresolved D. Per the germline V gene, CDR1 is SGHKS and CDR2 is YYEKEE (reference sequence). The CDR3 sequence is 14 residues long. Trimming cost V 4 bases and J 8 bases, with 15 bases left between them. The CDR3 DNA sequence: TGTGCCAGCAGCACTGGACCGGGTAGGGGGGAGCTGTTTTTT. The encoded protein is CASSTGPGRGELFF.

The chain is built from TRBV20-1 and TRBJ2-5, with 15 bases identical to TRBD2. Looked up from germline, CDR1 is DFQATT and CDR2 is SNEGSKA (reference sequence). With V trimmed by 6 bases and J by 5 bases, 4 bases remained unmatched. The length of the CDR3 is 14 residues. For the CDR3, the DNA is TGCAGTGCAGGGACTAGCGGGGGGCGGGAGACCCAGTACTTC. It encodes CSAGTSGGRETQYF.

V gene TRBV10-3 combines with J gene TRBJ1-1; unclear D gene. V was shortened by 0 bases and J by 3 bases, with 11 bases between the two germline ends. The germline CDR1 and CDR2 sequences are ENHRY and SYGVKD. The CDR3 sequence is 15 residues long. The CDR3: CAISESILSDTEAFF. CDR3 in DNA: TGTGCCATCAGTGAGTCGATTCTCTCGGACACTGAAGCTTTCTTT.

The rearrangement joins TRBV20-1 to TRBJ2-7; TRBD1 matches at 7 bases. CDR1 is DFQATT and CDR2 is SNEGSKA in the germline V gene (reference sequence). After removal of 3 bases from V and 3 bases from J, the junction contained 5 bases not matched to a gene. The CDR3 spans 13 residues. The CDR3 nucleotides read TGCAGTGCTAGGACAGGGTTGGTCTACGAGCAGTACTTC. It encodes CSARTGLVYEQYF.

V is TRBV5-1 and J is TRBJ2-1; D is perhaps TRBD1 or TRBD2 (5 bases each). V lost 0 bases to trimming and J lost 9 bases, with 19 bases between them. The CDR3 sequence is 16 residues long. From germline, CDR1 is SGHRS and CDR2 YFSETQ. The CDR3 coding sequence is TGCGCCAGCAGCTTGGGAGGGGATAGCCTCCCGGGTGAGCAGTTCTTC. This codes for CASSLGGDSLPGEQFF.

The CDR3 DNA reads as TGTGCCAGCACCAACGGGGGTGTCGGTGAGCAGTTCTTC. Protein sequence: CASTNGGVGEQFF. The chain couples TRBV27 to TRBJ2-1, with a tentative D call TRBD2 (6 bases). Trimming shortened V by 7 bases and J by 9 bases, and 16 bases separated the two germline ends. From germline, CDR1 is MNHEY and CDR2 SMNVEV (reference sequence). The CDR3 totals 13 residues.

This clonotype appeared a few times. The V and J genes are TRBV12-3 or TRBV12-4 and TRBJ1-2; the D is unclear. There are 13 residues in the CDR3. Trimming shortened V by 6 bases and J by 1 base, and 9 bases separated the two germline ends. Written as DNA, the CDR3 is TGTGCCAGCAGCCTGACAATTAACTATGGCTACACCTTC. Amino acids: CASSLTINYGYTF.

Only a few counts were recorded for this clonotype. The chain combines TRBV12-3 or TRBV12-4 with TRBJ1-1; D gene uncertain. Trimming removed 6 bases from V and 8 bases from J, with 16 bases in between. CDR3 length equals 13 residues. CDR3 in amino acids: CASSLLSAAEAFF. The CDR3 DNA follows: TGTGCCAGCAGCTTACTCTCCGCCGCGGAAGCTTTCTTT.

This chain joins TRBV18 and TRBJ2-5; no clear D. V was pared by 2 bases and J by 0 bases, with 10 bases between. The CDR3 is 15 residues long. Per the germline V gene, CDR1 is KGHSH and CDR2 is LQKENI. CDR3 region: CASSPSRLDQETQYF. The CDR3 nucleotides read TGTGCCAGCTCACCATCACGCCTGGACCAAGAGACCCAGTACTTC.

The genes are TRBV6-5 and TRBJ2-7; no firm D call. Germline CDR1 reads MNHEY; CDR2 reads SVGAGI. The length of the CDR3 is 14 residues. Trimming shortened V by 0 bases and J by 2 bases, and 8 bases separated the two germline ends. The CDR3: CASSYSISAYEQYF. In DNA form, the CDR3 reads TGTGCCAGCAGTTACTCGATCAGCGCCTACGAGCAGTACTTC.

CDR3 nucleotides: TGTGCCAGCAGCTCCCGAGAACCATTCACAGATACGCAGTATTTT. Its translation: CASSSREPFTDTQYF. J is TRBJ2-3 and V is TRBV7-2; D remains ambiguous. With 4 bases removed from V and 2 bases from J, the gap between germline ends came to 13 bases. Per germline, CDR1 SGHTA and CDR2 FQGNSA. The CDR3 spans 15 residues.

This clonotype was counted only a few times. V and J are TRBV12-3 or TRBV12-4 and TRBJ2-3, with TRBD2 matching 12 bases. Trimming took 6 bases from V and 2 from J; bases not matched to a gene: 6. CDR3 length: 16 residues. The CDR3 sequence: CASSIRLAGVTDTQYF. The CDR3 DNA reads TGTGCCAGCAGCATAAGACTAGCGGGAGTCACAGATACGCAGTATTTT.

This clonotype has only a few counts. The J gene is TRBJ1-6, the V gene TRBV5-1; 8 bases line up with TRBD1. Germline-derived CDR1 and CDR2 are SGHRS and YFSETQ. CDR3 length equals 16 residues. Unmatched junction bases numbered 5, after V lost 3 bases and J lost 3 bases. The CDR3 loop is CASSSGTGYYNSPLHF. CDR3 nucleotide sequence: TGCGCCAGCAGCTCAGGGACAGGCTACTATAATTCACCCCTCCACTTT.

The chain links TRBV6-1 to TRBJ1-5, with a tentative D call TRBD1 (6 bases). CDR3 size: 12 residues. V lost 7 bases and J 5 bases, leaving 9 bases between the germline ends. The germline V gene has CDR1 MNHNS and CDR2 SASEGT. CDR3 amino acids: CASTRGDQPQHF. In DNA, the CDR3 is TGTGCCAGCACCAGGGGAGATCAGCCCCAGCATTTT.

This clonotype was observed a few times. V and J are TRBV10-3 and TRBJ1-1, with D maybe TRBD1 (6 bases). CDR1 is ENHRY, CDR2 SYGVKD, per germline. Trimming pared 4 bases from V and 10 bases from J, leaving 16 bases between. CDR3 length: 13 residues. The CDR3 DNA follows: TGTGCCATCAGTGCTAAAGGGGACATCGCAGCTTTCTTT. The encoded protein is CAISAKGDIAAFF.

The chain combines TRBV6-5 with TRBJ2-5; the match to TRBD2 covers 7 bases. There are 13 residues in the CDR3. Germline-derived CDR1 and CDR2 are MNHEY and SVGAGI. Losses at the gene ends were 2 bases for V and 5 bases for J; bases not matched to a gene: 2. The CDR3 region has the DNA TGTGCCAGCAGTTACGATAGCGGGGAGACCCAGTACTTC. Residues: CASSYDSGETQYF.

This clonotype was observed a single time. The chain links TRBV13 to TRBJ1-1; D gene uncertain. Germline V gene data show CDR1 as PRHDT and CDR2 as FYEKMQ (reference sequence). Trimming stripped 9 bases from V and 4 bases from J, with 15 bases between. CDR3 size: 13 residues. CDR3 bases: TGTGCCAGGGGCTCTGGGCCGATCACTGAAGCTTTCTTT. Encoded protein: CARGSGPITEAFF.

The chain has TRBV6-1 and TRBJ2-5; D is possibly TRBD1 (6 bases). This CDR3 contains 14 residues. Germline values: CDR1 MNHNS, CDR2 SASEGT. With 6 bases removed from V and 5 bases from J, the gap between germline ends came to 16 bases. CDR3 DNA sequence: TGTGCCAGCAGGACAGGAGTCTGGTCGGAGACCCAGTACTTC. It specifies CASRTGVWSETQYF.

The chain is built from TRBV11-3 and TRBJ2-3; 9 bases are a match to TRBD2. This CDR3 comprises 15 residues. Trimming at V came to 1 base and at J to 4 bases, leaving 3 bases not matched to a gene. Looked up from germline, CDR1 is SGHNT and CDR2 is YENEEA. This CDR3 is CASSLGIAGADTQYF. In DNA form, the CDR3 reads TGTGCCAGCAGCTTAGGTATAGCGGGAGCAGATACGCAGTATTTT.

This clonotype was detected only a few times. The chain employs TRBV2 and TRBJ1-2, with no clear D. Germline CDR1 and CDR2: SNHLY and FYNNEI. V gave up 7 bases and J gave up 7 bases, with 10 bases separating them. The CDR3 contains 11 residues. The CDR3 is CASMAGGGYTF. CDR3 nucleotides: TGTGCCAGCATGGCTGGCGGTGGCTACACCTTC.

The rearrangement links TRBV6-2 or TRBV6-3 to TRBJ2-7; TRBD1 is a possible D gene (6 bases). Trimming took 6 bases from V and 0 from J, leaving 15 bases between them. The CDR3 sequence is 15 residues long. Germline values: CDR1 MNHEY, CDR2 SVGEGT. The CDR3 DNA is TGTGCCAGCAGAACATTCGGACAGTTCTCCTACGAGCAGTACTTC. This encodes CASRTFGQFSYEQYF.

The chain couples TRBV12-3 or TRBV12-4 to TRBJ2-3; D may be TRBD2 (5 bases). Trimming removed 4 bases at V and 1 base at J, with 9 bases between. The CDR3 contains 14 residues. The CDR3 loop reads CASSWRAGTDTQYF. In DNA form, the CDR3 reads TGTGCCAGCAGTTGGCGGGCAGGCACAGATACGCAGTATTTT.

This clonotype was counted only a few times. The chain couples TRBV18 to TRBJ2-5, with 7 bases that match TRBD1. Unmatched junction bases numbered 11, after V lost 2 bases and J lost 11 bases. Germline-derived CDR1 and CDR2 are KGHSH and LQKENI. This CDR3 comprises 14 residues. CDR3 region: CASSPSRDSRRQYF. CDR3 nucleotide sequence: TGTGCCAGCTCACCAAGTCGGGACAGCCGAAGGCAGTACTTC. The full variable domain, in which reference TRBV18 and TRBJ2-5 provide the parts outside the CDR3, is NAGVMQNPRHLVRRRGQEARLRCSPMKGHSHVYWYRQLPEEGLKFMVYLQKENIIDESGMPKERFSAEFPKEGPSILRIQQVVRGDSAAYFCASSPSRDSRRQYFGPGTRLLVL.

V and J are TRBV7-8 and TRBJ2-7; the D is unclear. The CDR3 runs 12 residues. Germline V gives CDR1 SGHVS, CDR2 FQNEAQ. Trimming removed 5 bases from V and 3 bases from J, with 8 bases in between. CDR3 loop: CASSHTYYEQYF. DNA for the CDR3: TGTGCCAGCAGCCACACTTACTACGAGCAGTACTTC. Filled out from reference TRBV7-8 and TRBJ2-7, the complete variable domain reads GAGVSQSPRYKVAKRGQDVALRCDPISGHVSLFWYQQALGQGPEFLTYFQNEAQLDKSGLPSDRFFAERPEGSVSTLKIQRTQQEDSAVYLCASSHTYYEQYFGPGTRLTVT.

The table lists this clonotype with a few counts. The gene calls are TRBV12-3 or TRBV12-4 and TRBJ2-7; D may be TRBD2 (6 bases). V lost 6 bases, J lost 13 bases, and 22 bases lay in between. This CDR3 contains 13 residues. In DNA form, the CDR3 reads TGTGCCAGCAGCCCAAGCTGGTGGAGGGTACCATACTTC. Translation: CASSPSWWRVPYF.